The present entry profiles one T cell receptor (beta chain) with its context. This specimen comes from a study of blood T cell repertoires in COVID-19. Data came from immunoSEQ multiplex PCR; TCRdb stores just in-frame clones and leaves some out. The sample has a few hundred thousand clones, about 90% seen once. J lost 6 bases, V lost 4 bases, and 7 bases had no gene match. CDR3 size: 14 residues. The germline V gene has CDR1 SEHNR and CDR2 FQNEAQ (reference sequence). This TCR came from a woman between 45 and 65 years old with acute or convalescent COVID-19. This chain joins TRBV7-9 and TRBJ2-3; 7 positions match TRBD2. The source material was peripheral blood. The CDR3 sequence: CASSSRGDGDTQYF. CDR3 sequence (DNA): TGTGCCAGCAGCTCACGGGGGGATGGGGATACGCAGTATTTT.